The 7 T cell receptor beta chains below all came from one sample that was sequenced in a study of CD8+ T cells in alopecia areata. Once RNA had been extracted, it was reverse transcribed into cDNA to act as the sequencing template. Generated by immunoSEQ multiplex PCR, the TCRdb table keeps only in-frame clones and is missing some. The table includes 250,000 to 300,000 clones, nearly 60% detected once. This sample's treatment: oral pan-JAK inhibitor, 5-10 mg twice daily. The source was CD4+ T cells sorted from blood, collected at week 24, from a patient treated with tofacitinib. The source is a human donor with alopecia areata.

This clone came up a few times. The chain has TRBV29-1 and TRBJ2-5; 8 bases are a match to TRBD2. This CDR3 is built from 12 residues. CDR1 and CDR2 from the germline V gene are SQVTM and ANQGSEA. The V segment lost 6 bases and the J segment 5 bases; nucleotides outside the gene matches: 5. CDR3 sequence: CSVGGAGETQYF. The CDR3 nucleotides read TGCAGCGTCGGGGGGGCCGGGGAGACCCAGTACTTC.

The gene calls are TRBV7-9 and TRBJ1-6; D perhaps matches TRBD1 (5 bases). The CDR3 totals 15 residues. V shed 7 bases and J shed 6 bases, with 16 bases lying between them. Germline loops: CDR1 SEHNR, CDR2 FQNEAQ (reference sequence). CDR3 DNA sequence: TGTGCCAGCAACCCCGGGGGGTCGGGTAATTCACCCCTCCACTTT. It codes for CASNPGGSGNSPLHF.

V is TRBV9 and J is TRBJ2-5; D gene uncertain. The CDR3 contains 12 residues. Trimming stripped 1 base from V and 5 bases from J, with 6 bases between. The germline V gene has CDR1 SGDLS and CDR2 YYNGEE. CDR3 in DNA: TGTGCCAGCAGCGTAAATGGGGAGACCCAGTACTTC. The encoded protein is CASSVNGETQYF.

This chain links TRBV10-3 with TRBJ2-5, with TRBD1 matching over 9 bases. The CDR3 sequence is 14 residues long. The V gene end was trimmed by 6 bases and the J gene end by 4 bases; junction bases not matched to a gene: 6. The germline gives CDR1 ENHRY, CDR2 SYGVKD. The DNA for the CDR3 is TGTGCCATCAGGGCGCCGGACAGGGGAGAGACCCAGTACTTC. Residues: CAIRAPDRGETQYF.

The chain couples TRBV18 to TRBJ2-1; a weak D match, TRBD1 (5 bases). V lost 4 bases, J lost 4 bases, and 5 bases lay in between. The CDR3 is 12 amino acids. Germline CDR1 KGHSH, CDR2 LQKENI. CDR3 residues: CASSRQYNEQFF. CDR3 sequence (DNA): TGTGCCAGCTCACGACAGTACAATGAGCAGTTCTTC.

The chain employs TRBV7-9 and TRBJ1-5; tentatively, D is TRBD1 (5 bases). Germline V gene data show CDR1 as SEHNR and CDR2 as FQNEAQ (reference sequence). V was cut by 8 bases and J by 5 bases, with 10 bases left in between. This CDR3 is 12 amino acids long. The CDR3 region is CASDRADQPQHF. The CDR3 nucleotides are TGTGCCAGCGACAGAGCCGATCAGCCCCAGCATTTT. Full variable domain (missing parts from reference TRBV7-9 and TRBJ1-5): DTGVSQNPRHKITKRGQNVTFRCDPISEHNRLYWYRQTLGQGPEFLTYFQNEAQLEKSRLLSDRFSAERPKGSFSTLEIQRTEQGDSAMYLCASDRADQPQHFGDGTRLSIL.

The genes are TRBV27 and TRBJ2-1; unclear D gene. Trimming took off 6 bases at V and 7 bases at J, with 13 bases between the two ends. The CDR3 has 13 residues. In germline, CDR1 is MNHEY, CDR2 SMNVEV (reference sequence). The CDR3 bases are TGTGCCAGCAGCTTAACAAGGACGAATGAGCAGTTCTTC. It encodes CASSLTRTNEQFF.